The sequence of this T cell receptor beta chain was determined in a study of immune heterogeneity within non-small cell lung tumors (dated by TCRdb to about 2018). The study in broad terms: By histology, the tumors were several squamous cell carcinomas, around eleven non-squamous carcinomas and 1 tumor not otherwise specified. For mutant peptides 8 to 11 amino acids long, netMHCpan-3.0 predicted neoantigen binding to the HLA alleles of each patient. Transcriptome data were available for just approximately 44 loci from about a dozen patients, whereas TCR repertoire analysis spanned under 60 tumor loci from 15 patients. To look at intratumoral immune heterogeneity, the study ran whole-exome sequencing, RNA-seq and TCR beta repertoire sequencing on several spatially distinct regions taken from every NSCLC tumor.

Overall results and qualifications from the work: Within a given patient, the same dominant CDR3B clonotypes showed up repeatedly across loci, although different tumor locations also carried unique high-frequency clones. A statistically significant but moderate positive correlation (R approximately 0.35) was observed between local T-cell repertoire clonality and local tumor mutational burden. For the most part, high-frequency TCR beta clonotypes differed from one individual patient to another.

The TCR beta CDR3 region was amplified with a multiplex PCR system whose first round ran for roughly 9 cycles using 32 V-gene forward primers and 13 J-gene reverse primers. First-round PCR used a QIAGEN Multiplex PCR Kit, and primer sequences were filed in Chinese patent CN105087789A. Illumina universal primers were added in a second PCR round performed with the Phusion High-Fidelity PCR Kit. Paired-end sequencing of TCR libraries was carried out on the Illumina HiSeq X Ten platform at a read length of 151 bp. As for the authors' bioinformatics: Reads without multiplex PCR primers were removed using Cutadapt, read pairs were merged using PEAR, and CDR3 regions were called using MiXCR with default settings. Repertoire diversity used Shannon entropy, and clonality was computed as one minus Shannon entropy divided by ln of productive unique sequence count. Clonotypes present at frequencies of at least 0.5% were defined as dominant or high-frequency T-cell clones. The public reads were reprocessed in TCRdb via fastp at Q25 and MiXCR, keeping in-frame beta chains. One record per CDR3 amino acid sequence lists the most common genes and DNA. None of the V and J calls come from the authors' own analysis; TCRdb made them. Here the sample has under 25,000 distinct CDR3 sequences; roughly 29% occur a single time. 3.5% to 5% of the sample comes from the top ten.

V loses 3 bases of germline sequence and J loses 6 bases, and the interval between the two ends is 16 bases. Looking up the germline V gene yields CDR1 SGDLS and CDR2 YYNGEE. The CDR3 sequence holds 16 residues, the cysteine and phenylalanine included. Of the read, only the CDR3 DNA is kept; its 48 bases are in frame from base 1. Genomic DNA extracted from bulk tumor tissue served as TCR template, with 600 ng gDNA amplified per sample. During surgery, multiple biopsies were taken from each primary tumor, with sampling sites spaced as far apart as possible within the tumor mass. The study cohort was described as untreated, and patients were newly diagnosed NSCLC cases undergoing curative surgery. Donors were fewer than 18 newly diagnosed non-small cell lung cancer patients undergoing surgery with curative intent. Resected tumor masses were reviewed by two independent pathologists. Sequencing was performed only on DNA and RNA samples of high quality.

Notes on this clonotype: This receptor's antigen is unknown. No much larger clonotype is one base removed from it; base qualities were not supplied.

The chain was built from TRBV9 and TRBJ1-6, and the D gene may be TRBD1, 5 bases matching. The receptor's source is a man between 40 and 49 years old with non-small cell lung cancer. The sample was lung tumor tissue. The CDR3 protein: CASSGRKVGGNSPLHF. DNA sequence: TGTGCCAGCAGCGGGCGAAAGGTGGGGGGTAATTCACCCCTCCACTTT.